The present T cell receptor (beta chain) was sequenced within a study of control samples from healthy donors and cancer patients. V gave up 5 bases and J gave up 8 bases; unmatched junction bases: 7. CDR3 length equals 15 residues. CDR1 and CDR2 from the germline V gene are MNHEY and SVGAGI. Assay: immunoSEQ multiplex PCR; the TCRdb copy retains only in-frame clones and omits some. The table shows around 130,000 clones, with around nine tenths occurring only once. The sample comprised blood. The rearrangement joins TRBV6-5 to TRBJ2-1, with 12 bases identical to TRBD1. This clonotype was obtained from a man aged 50 or older in good health. CDR3 protein: CASSPGTGGIHEQFF. CDR3 sequence (DNA): TGTGCCAGCAGTCCCGGGACAGGGGGCATCCATGAGCAGTTCTTC.